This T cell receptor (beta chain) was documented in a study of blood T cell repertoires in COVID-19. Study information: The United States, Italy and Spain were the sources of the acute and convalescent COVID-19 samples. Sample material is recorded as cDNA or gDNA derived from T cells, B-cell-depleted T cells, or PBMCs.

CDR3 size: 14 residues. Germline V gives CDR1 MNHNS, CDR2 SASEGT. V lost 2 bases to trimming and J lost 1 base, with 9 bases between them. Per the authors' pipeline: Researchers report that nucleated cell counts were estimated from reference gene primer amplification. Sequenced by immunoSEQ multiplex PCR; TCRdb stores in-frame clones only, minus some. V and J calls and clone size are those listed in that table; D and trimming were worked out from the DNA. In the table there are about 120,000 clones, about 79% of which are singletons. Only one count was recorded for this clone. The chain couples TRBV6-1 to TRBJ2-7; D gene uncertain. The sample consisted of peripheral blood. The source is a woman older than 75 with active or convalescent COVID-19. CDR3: CASSEFASSYEQYF. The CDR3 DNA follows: TGTGCCAGCAGTGAATTTGCCAGTTCCTACGAGCAGTACTTC.